These 32 T cell receptor beta chains came from one sample sequenced in a study of blood T cell repertoires in COVID-19. TCRdb's table, derived via immunoSEQ multiplex PCR, lists solely in-frame clones and lacks some. The sample has approximately 170,000 clones; about 88% are singletons. The sample was peripheral blood. These receptors came from a man between 60 and 75 years old with acute or convalescent COVID-19.

The chain joins TRBV7-9 to TRBJ2-3, with D uncertain. This CDR3 has 12 residues. Germline V gene lookup returns CDR1 SEHNR and CDR2 FQNEAQ (reference sequence). V was trimmed by 7 bases and J by 6 bases, leaving 11 bases between them. The CDR3 spells CASTIFEDTQYF. The CDR3 DNA reads as TGTGCCAGCACCATTTTTGAGGATACGCAGTATTTT.

The genes are TRBV7-9 and TRBJ2-7; 9 nucleotides match TRBD1. The germline V gene has CDR1 SEHNR and CDR2 FQNEAQ (reference sequence). The CDR3 is 14 residues long. The V segment lost 4 bases and the J segment 6 bases; nucleotides outside the gene matches: 7. CDR3 sequence (DNA): TGTGCCAGCAGCTCCCGGACAGGGGAGGGCGAGCAGTACTTC. It specifies CASSSRTGEGEQYF. Full variable domain (remainder filled in from reference TRBV7-9 and TRBJ2-7): DTGVSQNPRHKITKRGQNVTFRCDPISEHNRLYWYRQTLGQGPEFLTYFQNEAQLEKSRLLSDRFSAERPKGSFSTLEIQRTEQGDSAMYLCASSSRTGEGEQYFGPGTRLTVT.

The rearrangement joins TRBV6-5 to TRBJ2-2; 8 nucleotides align to TRBD2. In germline, CDR1 is MNHEY, CDR2 SVGAGI. The CDR3 spans 16 residues. Trimming removed 4 bases from V and 2 bases from J; junction bases left unmatched: 6. CDR3 amino acids: CASSFQAGVNTGELFF. Written as DNA, the CDR3 is TGTGCCAGCAGTTTCCAAGCGGGGGTTAACACCGGGGAGCTGTTTTTT.

The chain has TRBV18 and TRBJ2-5, with 10 bases aligning to TRBD1. The CDR3 length is 15 residues. Germline CDR1 and CDR2: KGHSH and LQKENI. The V segment lost 6 bases and the J segment 4 bases; nucleotides outside the gene matches: 8. The CDR3 sequence is CASSPGTGERETQYF. CDR3 DNA sequence: TGTGCCAGCTCCCCCGGGACAGGGGAGAGAGAGACCCAGTACTTC.

The rearrangement uses TRBV4-1 and TRBJ1-1; 10 bases are shared with TRBD1. V was pared by 5 bases and J by 0 bases, with 9 bases of the junction left unmatched. Germline-derived CDR1 and CDR2 are MGHRA and YSYEKL. There are 17 residues in the CDR3. The CDR3 DNA reads as TGCGCCAGCAGCTCCCGGGACAGGGGATCCATGAACACTGAAGCTTTCTTT. Encoded protein: CASSSRDRGSMNTEAFF.

The rearrangement links TRBV7-2 to TRBJ1-1; D is perhaps TRBD1 (5 bases). V was pared by 1 base and J by 4 bases, with 13 bases between. The length of the CDR3 is 15 residues. In germline, CDR1 is SGHTA, CDR2 FQGNSA. CDR3: CASSLEWGGSTEAFF. The CDR3 DNA is TGTGCCAGCAGCTTAGAATGGGGGGGAAGCACTGAAGCTTTCTTT. The full variable domain, completed using reference TRBV7-2 and TRBJ1-1, is GAGVSQSPSNKVTEKGKDVELRCDPISGHTALYWYRQSLGQGLEFLIYFQGNSAPDKSGLPSDRFSAERTGGSVSTLTIQRTQQEDSAVYLCASSLEWGGSTEAFFGQGTRLTVV.

The V call is TRBV10-3, the J call TRBJ2-1; a possible D gene is TRBD1 (5 bases). The CDR3 sequence is 16 residues long. V was shortened by 2 bases and J by 6 bases, with 17 bases between the two germline ends. CDR1 and CDR2 from the germline V gene are ENHRY and SYGVKD. As DNA, the CDR3 is TGTGCCATCAGTGAGGGCCCAGGGCTCAACTCCAATGAGCAGTTCTTC. Protein sequence: CAISEGPGLNSNEQFF.

The chain employs TRBV19 and TRBJ1-6; 8 bases align to TRBD1. Germline-derived CDR1 and CDR2 are LNHDA and SQIVND (reference sequence). V shed 5 bases, J shed 9 bases, and the junction held 12 bases outside the gene matches. CDR3 size: 16 residues. The CDR3 nucleotides read TGTGCCAGTAGTCCGCAGACAGGGGCTATCGGTTCACCCCTCCACTTT. Translating it yields CASSPQTGAIGSPLHF.

The rearrangement links TRBV2 to TRBJ1-4, with D uncertain. The CDR3 has 17 amino acids. Germline V gene sequence: CDR1 SNHLY, CDR2 FYNNEI. The V end lost 3 bases, the J end lost 4 bases, and 18 bases lay between the germline ends. The CDR3 here is CASSDPTRTIRNEKLFF. The CDR3 DNA reads as TGTGCCAGCAGTGACCCTACCCGAACGATCCGTAATGAAAAACTGTTTTTT.

This chain uses TRBV14 with TRBJ2-7, with D maybe TRBD2 (6 bases). CDR3 length equals 13 residues. V was trimmed by 5 bases and J by 0 bases, leaving 8 bases between them. The V gene's germline CDR1 is SGHDN and CDR2 FVKESK. The CDR3 is CASSAGSSYEQYF. As DNA, the CDR3 is TGTGCCAGCAGCGCCGGGAGCTCCTACGAGCAGTACTTC.

As DNA, the CDR3 is TGTGCCAGCAGTACACCCGGGACTCTCCAAGAGACCCAGTACTTC. This gives the protein CASSTPGTLQETQYF. The chain employs TRBV6-6 and TRBJ2-5, with D possibly being TRBD2 (6 bases). With 5 bases removed from V and 1 base from J, the gap between germline ends came to 14 bases. This CDR3 comprises 15 residues. CDR1 and CDR2 from the germline V gene are MNHNY and SVGAGI (reference sequence).

The CDR3 is CASSLSGTTNTEAFF. The CDR3 bases are TGTGCCAGTAGTTTATCCGGGACAACTAACACTGAAGCTTTCTTT. The chain is built from TRBV19 and TRBJ1-1, with a possible D match to TRBD1 (6 bases). Germline CDR1 is LNHDA and CDR2 is SQIVND (reference sequence). V was cut by 5 bases and J by 2 bases, with 15 bases left in between. There are 15 residues in the CDR3.

This chain uses TRBV9 with TRBJ2-7, with TRBD1 matching 9 bases. CDR3 length: 14 residues. With V trimmed by 2 bases and J by 5 bases, 5 bases remained unmatched. Germline V gene lookup returns CDR1 SGDLS and CDR2 YYNGEE. The CDR3, as DNA: TGTGCCAGCAGCGTGGACAGGGGAATCAACGAGCAGTACTTC. The encoded protein is CASSVDRGINEQYF.

This chain uses TRBV18 with TRBJ2-7, with 9 bases identical to TRBD1. The CDR3 has 17 amino acids. CDR1 is KGHSH, CDR2 LQKENI, per germline. Trimming cost V 3 bases and J 6 bases; bases outside gene matches: 15. The CDR3 DNA reads TGTGCCAGCTCACCGTACCTAGGAACAGGGGGCAAGGCCGAGCAGTACGTC. Protein product: CASSPYLGTGGKAEQYV.

This chain uses TRBV30 with TRBJ2-7; D might be TRBD1 (5 bases). Deletions cut 4 bases from V and 7 bases from J, with 14 bases between. This CDR3 spans 12 amino acids. Germline V gene data show CDR1 as GTSNPN and CDR2 as SVGIG (reference sequence). CDR3 sequence (DNA): TGTGCCTGGAAGAGACAGTTCTGGGAGCAGTACTTC. Protein: CAWKRQFWEQYF. Complete variable domain (other parts from reference TRBV30 and TRBJ2-7): SQTIHQWPATLVQPVGSPLSLECTVEGTSNPNLYWYRQAAGRGLQLLFYSVGIGQISSEVPQNLSASRPQDRQFILSSKKLLLSDSGFYLCAWKRQFWEQYFGPGTRLTVT.

The chain recombines TRBV7-2 with TRBJ2-7; D is perhaps TRBD2 (6 bases). The V and J ends lost 1 base and 4 bases respectively, with 14 bases between them. Germline assignment: CDR1 SGHTA and CDR2 FQGNSA. The CDR3 is made up of 15 amino acids. The chain's CDR3 is CASSLEAGRTYEQYF. CDR3 nucleotide sequence: TGTGCCAGCAGCTTAGAAGCCGGGAGAACGTACGAGCAGTACTTC.

This chain links TRBV10-2 with TRBJ2-2; TRBD1 aligns across 8 bases. The V gene's germline CDR1 is WSHSY and CDR2 SAAADI. The junction had 13 bases not matched to a gene; V was cut back by 8 bases and J by 2 bases. This CDR3 has 17 amino acids. CDR3 DNA: TGCGCCAGCCTCCCCGACAGGGGTGGGGAAAACACCGGGGAGCTGTTTTTT. Protein sequence: CASLPDRGGENTGELFF.

The V and J genes are TRBV5-1 and TRBJ1-1, with 10 bases that match TRBD1. The V gene end was trimmed by 3 bases and the J gene end by 3 bases; junction bases not matched to a gene: 8. The CDR3 extends over 16 amino acids. Germline values: CDR1 SGHRS, CDR2 YFSETQ. The CDR3 loop is CASSSGDRGGYTEAFF. The CDR3 DNA sequence: TGCGCCAGCAGCTCCGGGGACAGGGGAGGGTACACTGAAGCTTTCTTT.

CDR3 sequence: CASSLTVAGVYNEQFF. CDR3 nucleotide sequence: TGTGCCAGCAGCCTCACGGTAGCGGGGGTCTACAATGAGCAGTTCTTC. The V gene is TRBV7-3, the J gene TRBJ2-1; TRBD2 matches 9 bases. The germline V gene has CDR1 SGHTA and CDR2 FQGTGA. V shed 5 bases and J 3 bases; nucleotides not matched to a gene: 8. This CDR3 contains 16 residues.

This rearrangement joins TRBV5-1 to TRBJ1-2; maybe TRBD1 (5 bases). The CDR3 has 15 amino acids. V lost 0 bases to trimming and J lost 5 bases, with 14 bases between them. Germline lookup yields CDR1 SGHRS and CDR2 YFSETQ. The CDR3: CASSLAGRQFYGYTF. CDR3 in DNA: TGCGCCAGCAGCTTGGCGGGCAGACAGTTTTATGGCTACACCTTC.

As regards this clone: Other DNA sequences in the same sample also yield this CDR3. The genes are TRBV12-3 or TRBV12-4 and TRBJ2-3; a weak D match, TRBD2 (6 bases). The CDR3 is 13 amino acids. The ends were cut back, 3 bases at V and 6 bases at J, with 10 bases in the middle. The CDR3 sequence is CASSFTGADTQYF. CDR3 bases: TGTGCCAGCAGTTTTACGGGAGCTGATACGCAGTATTTT.

The V and J genes are TRBV5-1 and TRBJ2-1, with 8 bases fitting TRBD1. CDR3 length equals 14 residues. In germline, CDR1 is SGHRS, CDR2 YFSETQ. After removal of 1 base from V and 7 bases from J, the junction contained 4 bases not matched to a gene. The CDR3: CASSLRTGPNEQFF. The CDR3 nucleotides read TGCGCCAGCAGCTTGAGGACAGGGCCTAATGAGCAGTTCTTC.

This clone was detected only once. The V gene is TRBV6-5, the J gene TRBJ1-1; 9 bases line up with TRBD1. The germline CDR1 and CDR2 sequences are MNHEY and SVGAGI. With 10 bases clipped from V and 1 base from J, the junction kept 4 bases outside the gene matches. CDR3 length equals 13 residues. This CDR3 is CATPGQGNTEAFF. The CDR3 DNA reads as TGTGCCACCCCGGGACAGGGGAACACTGAAGCTTTCTTT.

V usage is TRBV18 and J usage is TRBJ1-2, with TRBD1 identical over 8 bases. V was clipped by 6 bases and J by 5 bases; unmatched bases: 20. This CDR3 spans 18 amino acids. The germline gives CDR1 KGHSH, CDR2 LQKENI. The DNA of the CDR3 is TGTGCCAGCTCCTCAACGGGCCCCCCCAGGGGGCTTTATTATGGCTACACCTTC. It is translated as CASSSTGPPRGLYYGYTF.

The genes are TRBV9 and TRBJ2-7; 10 nucleotides agree with TRBD2. Trimming cost V 3 bases and J 4 bases; bases outside gene matches: 13. Germline V gives CDR1 SGDLS, CDR2 YYNGEE. The CDR3 consists of 17 residues. The chain's CDR3 is CASSAGTSANRGYEQYF. For the CDR3, the DNA is TGTGCCAGCAGCGCCGGGACTAGCGCTAACCGGGGGTACGAGCAGTACTTC.

The chain combines TRBV10-2 with TRBJ2-3; TRBD1 matches at 7 bases. The germline V gene encodes CDR1 WSHSY and CDR2 SAAADI. V trimming: 6 bases; J trimming: 7 bases; junction bases outside the gene matches: 13. CDR3 size: 15 residues. The CDR3: CASRDPGQFPNTQYF. CDR3 nucleotides: TGCGCCAGCAGGGATCCGGGACAGTTTCCAAATACGCAGTATTTT.

This chain joins TRBV24-1 and TRBJ1-1; 10 bases agree with TRBD1. Trimming cost V 3 bases and J 0 bases; bases outside gene matches: 3. The CDR3 length is 16 residues. Germline CDR1 and CDR2: KGHDR and SFDVKD. The CDR3 DNA reads TGTGCCACCAGTGATAGGACAGGGGGAATGAACACTGAAGCTTTCTTT. Amino acids: CATSDRTGGMNTEAFF.

The chain couples TRBV7-2 to TRBJ2-3; 7 nucleotides agree with TRBD2. The CDR3 length is 14 residues. The V gene's germline CDR1 is SGHTA and CDR2 FQGNSA. J was trimmed by 6 bases and V by 4 bases; bases with no gene match: 7. The CDR3 coding sequence is TGTGCCAGCAGCTCTAGCGGCCTTCGGGATACGCAGTATTTT. Its protein product is CASSSSGLRDTQYF.

The chain employs TRBV5-4 and TRBJ2-3; D remains ambiguous. Germline CDR1 and CDR2: SGHNT and YYREEE (reference sequence). This CDR3 region has 14 residues. V was clipped by 2 bases and J by 4 bases, with 11 bases between them. Here the CDR3 reads CASSLGPGADTQYF. CDR3 sequence (DNA): TGTGCCAGCAGCTTAGGTCCGGGTGCAGATACGCAGTATTTT.

This clone has only one observation. The chain has TRBV5-1 and TRBJ2-5; no clear D. From germline, CDR1 is SGHRS and CDR2 YFSETQ. The CDR3 is made up of 13 amino acids. V was clipped by 6 bases and J by 1 base, with 10 bases between them. CDR3 DNA sequence: TGCGCCAGCAAATGGCAGATCCAAGAGACCCAGTACTTC. The encoded protein is CASKWQIQETQYF. Combining the CDR3 with reference TRBV5-1 and TRBJ2-5 gives the whole variable domain KAGVTQTPRYLIKTRGQQVTLSCSPISGHRSVSWYQQTPGQGLQFLFEYFSETQRNKGNFPGRFSGRQFSNSRSEMNVSTLELGDSALYLCASKWQIQETQYFGPGTRLLVL.

The V call is TRBV4-3, the J call TRBJ2-1, with 7 bases that match TRBD1. Trimming at V came to 1 base and at J to 7 bases, leaving 7 bases not matched to a gene. This CDR3 region has 15 residues. Germline-derived CDR1 and CDR2 are LGHNA and YSLEER. The DNA of the CDR3 is TGCGCCAGCAGCCAAGGGATACAGGGGCTGAATGAGCAGTTCTTC. This gives the protein CASSQGIQGLNEQFF.

This chain links TRBV24-1 with TRBJ2-3; 12 nucleotides match TRBD2. The CDR3 runs 16 residues. Per the germline V gene, CDR1 is KGHDR and CDR2 is SFDVKD. The junction had 3 bases not matched to a gene; V was cut back by 3 bases and J by 3 bases. The CDR3 DNA sequence: TGTGCCACCAGTGATCTAGCGGGGGGGCTGACAGATACGCAGTATTTT. Amino acids: CATSDLAGGLTDTQYF.